The following is a T cell receptor (beta chain) sequence with its context. TCRdb's copy holds only in-frame clones and misses some; the assay was immunoSEQ multiplex PCR. Of approximately 78,000 clones listed, roughly nine tenths were seen once; the top ten hold around 2.6%. These data are taken from a study of blood T cell repertoires in COVID-19. Deletions cut 4 bases from V and 6 bases from J, with 16 bases between. CDR1 SQVTM and CDR2 ANQGSEA come from the germline V gene. The CDR3 consists of 14 residues. Material: peripheral blood. The chain joins TRBV29-1 to TRBJ2-1, with D tentatively TRBD2 (6 bases). This TCR came from a man aged 50-59 years with COVID-19, enrolled during active disease. The CDR3 coding sequence is TGCAGCGTTGCCCCGTCGGGACTTTTCAATGAGCAGTTCTTC. The encoded protein is CSVAPSGLFNEQFF.